This T cell receptor (beta chain) was recorded in a study of cytomegalovirus exposure and HLA in healthy donors. The PCR ran on 60 Vbeta and 13 Jbeta primers. This table comes from immunoSEQ multiplex PCR, and its TCRdb copy is limited to in-frame clones, with some not included. The sample lists about 130,000 clones; about 74% were seen once. This CDR3 is 14 amino acids long. Trimming removed 5 bases from V and 14 bases from J; junction bases left unmatched: 13. Germline loops: CDR1 MNHEY, CDR2 SVGAGI. Worth noting for this clone: The antigen remains unidentified.

Study outcomes and limitations: V- and J-gene trimming in TCR beta was tied to a missense DCLRE1C variant by an analysis performed later.

The sample was PBMCs. This sequence joins TRBV6-5 and TRBJ1-4, with 8 bases fitting TRBD1. This sequence originates from a man between 18 and 29 years old in good health and CMV-seropositive. CDR3 nucleotide sequence: TGTGCCAGCAGTAGGACAGGGAGTGGAAATCGGCTGTTTTTT. Amino acids: CASSRTGSGNRLFF.